This T cell receptor (beta chain) was recorded in a study of chemoradiotherapy in HPV16-positive cancers. Overall study: Functional T-cell assays on two HPV16-positive patients' cells defined candidate HPV-specific clones and common TCR motifs.

Germline V lookup: CDR1 SGHVS, CDR2 FNYEAQ. There are 15 residues in the CDR3. The J segment lost 0 bases and the V segment lost 5 bases, leaving 4 bases of the junction unmatched. The table came from immunoSEQ multiplex PCR; TCRdb's copy has only in-frame clones and leaves some out. The table records just over 6,000 clones, 65% to 85% of them present only once. Study findings and constraints: HPV-specific T cells were functionally defined from only a couple of HPV16-positive patients. Candidate HPV-specific clones and E7-related TCR motifs grew in tumor during treatment.

Repeated repertoire sampling spanned the course of chemoradiotherapy. About this clone: Antigen: not known.

The specimen comprised tumor tissue, sampled from a patient who underwent chemoradiotherapy. The source is a human donor with HPV-associated anogenital cancer. V is TRBV7-6 and J is TRBJ2-1, with 7 bases identical to TRBD2. CDR3 bases: TGTGCCAGCAGCAGAGCGGGAAGCTCCTACAATGAGCAGTTCTTC. Translation: CASSRAGSSYNEQFF. Looking up the rest from reference TRBV7-6 and TRBJ2-1 gives the full variable domain: GAGVSQSPRYKVTKRGQDVALRCDPISGHVSLYWYRQALGQGPEFLTYFNYEAQQDKSGLPNDRFSAERPEGSISTLTIQRTEQRDSAMYRCASSRAGSSYNEQFFGPGTRLTVL.